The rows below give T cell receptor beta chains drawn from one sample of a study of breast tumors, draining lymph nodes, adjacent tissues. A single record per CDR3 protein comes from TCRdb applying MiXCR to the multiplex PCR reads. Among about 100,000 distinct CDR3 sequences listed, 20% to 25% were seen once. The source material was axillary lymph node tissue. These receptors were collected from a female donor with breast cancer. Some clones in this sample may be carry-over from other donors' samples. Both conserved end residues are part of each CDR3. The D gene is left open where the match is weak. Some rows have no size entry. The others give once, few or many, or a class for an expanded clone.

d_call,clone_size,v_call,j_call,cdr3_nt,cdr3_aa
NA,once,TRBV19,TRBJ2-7,TGTGCCAGTAGAAGTATTAGGTCCCCCGGCTACGAGCAGTACTTC,CASRSIRSPGYEQYF
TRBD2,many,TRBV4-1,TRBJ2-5,TGCGCCAGCAGCCAGAGACTAGCGGGGGAAGAGACCCAGTACTTC,CASSQRLAGEETQYF
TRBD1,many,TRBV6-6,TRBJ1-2,TGTGCCACCCTGACCGGGACAGGGTTTTATGGCTACACCTTC,CATLTGTGFYGYTF
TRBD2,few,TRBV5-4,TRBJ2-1,TGTGCCAGCAGCTTGGGGGGTGGGCGGGGGGCTAGGAATGAGCAGTTCTTC,CASSLGGGRGARNEQFF
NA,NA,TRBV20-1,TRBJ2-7,TGCAGTGCTAGAGATCAGGGTTCCTACGAGCAGTACTTC,CSARDQGSYEQYF
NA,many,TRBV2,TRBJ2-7,TGTGCCAGCAAGTGGGACGCCTACGAGCAGTACTTC,CASKWDAYEQYF
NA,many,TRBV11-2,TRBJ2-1,TGTGCCAGCAGCTTAGTATCTAGCCCGATCTACAATGAGCAGTTCTTC,CASSLVSSPIYNEQFF
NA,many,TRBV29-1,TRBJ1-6,TGCAGCGAACGGGACTCATGGGGGGATTCACCCCTCCACTTT,CSERDSWGDSPLHF
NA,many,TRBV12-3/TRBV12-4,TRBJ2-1,TGTGCCAGCAAGCTGACAGTTAACTACAATGAGCAGTTCTTC,CASKLTVNYNEQFF
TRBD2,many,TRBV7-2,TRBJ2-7,TGTGCCAGCAGCTTAGAGGGACTAGCGGGGTTCTACGAGCAGTACTTC,CASSLEGLAGFYEQYF
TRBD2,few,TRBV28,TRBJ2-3,TGTGCCAGCACCCTAGCGGGACCCACGGGTACGCAGTATTTT,CASTLAGPTGTQYF